The 17 T cell receptor beta chains in this list originate from one sample, sequenced in a study of blood T cell repertoires in COVID-19. Clones were sequenced by immunoSEQ multiplex PCR, and TCRdb holds only the in-frame ones, with some missing. The sample carries around 60,000 clones, 70% to 80% recorded once. The sequenced sample consisted of peripheral blood. These receptors were collected from a man aged 80 or over with active or convalescent COVID-19.

V gene TRBV6-6 combines with J gene TRBJ2-2; TRBD2 agrees at 9 bases. This CDR3 contains 16 residues. CDR1 is MNHNY and CDR2 is SVGAGI in the germline V gene (reference sequence). V gave up 5 bases and J gave up 4 bases; unmatched junction bases: 8. The CDR3 sequence: CASSPGLALGTGELFF. The CDR3 DNA is TGTGCCAGCAGTCCCGGACTAGCGCTGGGCACCGGGGAGCTGTTTTTT.

This chain joins TRBV7-2 and TRBJ2-7, with TRBD2 matching 16 bases. The V gene's germline CDR1 is SGHTA and CDR2 FQGNSA. The CDR3 spans 16 residues. V dropped 4 bases and J dropped 2; count of bases not matched to a gene: 2. The CDR3 bases are TGTGCCAGCAGCTCGGGACTAGCGGGAGGGACCTACGAGCAGTACTTC. This codes for CASSSGLAGGTYEQYF.

This clone was recorded only once. The gene calls are TRBV5-1 and TRBJ2-3, with 10 positions matching TRBD2. This CDR3 is built from 16 residues. The V gene's germline CDR1 is SGHRS and CDR2 YFSETQ. The V and J ends lost 0 bases and 5 bases, in that order; junction bases with no gene match: 6. For the CDR3, the DNA is TGCGCCAGCAGCTTGGAAGCGGGGGGGCTAAGAGATACGCAGTATTTT. This encodes CASSLEAGGLRDTQYF.

The genes are TRBV19 and TRBJ2-5; possible D gene TRBD2, 7 bases. V was trimmed by 1 base and J by 4 bases, leaving 19 bases between them. Germline loops: CDR1 LNHDA, CDR2 SQIVND (reference sequence). The CDR3 is 17 amino acids. CDR3: CASSIGKGGTARETQYF. CDR3 sequence (DNA): TGTGCCAGTAGTATAGGAAAGGGGGGGACCGCTCGAGAGACCCAGTACTTC.

CDR3 protein: CASAPGGDSRAPLHF. CDR3 DNA sequence: TGTGCCAGTGCACCAGGGGGCGATTCTCGGGCACCCCTCCACTTT. This chain uses TRBV5-4 with TRBJ1-6; 8 bases map to TRBD1. The CDR3 extends over 15 amino acids. J lost 11 bases, V lost 8 bases, and 15 bases had no gene match. Germline V gene sequence: CDR1 SGHNT, CDR2 YYREEE (reference sequence).

This sequence joins TRBV7-2 and TRBJ2-7, with D possibly TRBD2 on 5 matching bases. Trimming shortened V by 5 bases and J by 3 bases, and 17 bases separated the two germline ends. This CDR3 is built from 15 residues. Germline CDR1 reads SGHTA; CDR2 reads FQGNSA. CDR3 region: CASSPTGGSLYEQYF. CDR3 in DNA: TGTGCCAGCAGCCCGACGGGCGGGTCTCTCTACGAGCAGTACTTC. The full variable domain, rest sourced from reference TRBV7-2 and TRBJ2-7, is GAGVSQSPSNKVTEKGKDVELRCDPISGHTALYWYRQSLGQGLEFLIYFQGNSAPDKSGLPSDRFSAERTGGSVSTLTIQRTQQEDSAVYLCASSPTGGSLYEQYFGPGTRLTVT.

The J gene is TRBJ2-2, the V gene TRBV6-4; TRBD1 agrees at 8 bases. From germline, CDR1 is MRHNA and CDR2 SNTAGT. Trimming took 8 bases from V and 2 from J; bases not matched to a gene: 4. This CDR3 comprises 14 residues. CDR3 region: CASSGQANTGELFF. The CDR3 DNA follows: TGTGCCAGCTCGGGACAGGCAAACACCGGGGAGCTGTTTTTT.

This chain links TRBV5-4 with TRBJ1-1; a weak D match, TRBD1 (5 bases). Trimming removed 5 bases from V and 4 bases from J, with 18 bases in between. The CDR3 length is 15 residues. Germline CDR1 reads SGHNT; CDR2 reads YYREEE (reference sequence). The CDR3 loop reads CASSLTFRGGTEAFF. Written as DNA, the CDR3 is TGTGCCAGCAGTTTGACCTTCCGGGGGGGCACTGAAGCTTTCTTT.

The CDR3 spells CASSDTGGETQYF. The CDR3 nucleotides are TGTGCCAGCAGTGACACAGGTGGAGAGACCCAGTACTTC. The chain joins TRBV6-4 to TRBJ2-5, with a weak D call TRBD1 (5 bases). The ends were cut back, 2 bases at V and 4 bases at J, with 8 bases in the middle. The CDR3 extends over 13 amino acids. Germline CDR1 and CDR2: MRHNA and SNTAGT.

V gene TRBV29-1 combines with J gene TRBJ1-1, with D possibly matching TRBD1 (6 bases). The CDR3 spans 16 residues. V lost 6 bases, J lost 1 base, and 21 bases lay in between. The germline gives CDR1 SQVTM, CDR2 ANQGSEA. CDR3 coding DNA: TGCAGCGTAAGAGGGGGGGGCTCTTCCGGGAACACTGAAGCTTTCTTT. Its translation is CSVRGGGSSGNTEAFF. Using reference TRBV29-1 and TRBJ1-1 for the parts outside the CDR3, the full variable domain is SAVISQKPSRDICQRGTSLTIQCQVDSQVTMMFWYRQQPGQSLTLIATANQGSEATYESGFVIDKFPISRPNLTFSTLTVSNMSPEDSSIYLCSVRGGGSSGNTEAFFGQGTRLTVV.

This sequence joins TRBV7-8 and TRBJ2-1; TRBD2 agrees at 7 bases. CDR1 is SGHVS and CDR2 is FQNEAQ in the germline V gene. The CDR3 runs 15 residues. With V trimmed by 1 base and J by 4 bases, 4 bases remained unmatched. CDR3 sequence: CASSLVAGEYNEQFF. The DNA for the CDR3 is TGTGCCAGCAGCTTAGTGGCGGGGGAGTACAATGAGCAGTTCTTC.

The V and J genes are TRBV28 and TRBJ2-3, with TRBD1 as a possible D gene (5 bases). CDR1 is MDHEN and CDR2 is SYDVKM in the germline V gene. Trimming took 6 bases from V and 0 from J, leaving 13 bases between them. The CDR3 contains 15 residues. Here the CDR3 reads CASSDTQDSTDTQYF. The CDR3, as DNA: TGTGCCAGCAGCGATACACAGGATAGCACAGATACGCAGTATTTT.

CDR3 sequence (DNA): TGCGCCAGCAGTCAATCAGGTCTAGGCGATGAGCAGTTCTTC. It specifies CASSQSGLGDEQFF. The chain is built from TRBV23-1 and TRBJ2-1; D is uncertain. TRBV23-1 is an ORF, with its function uncertain. This CDR3 contains 14 residues. The V end lost 0 bases, the J end lost 8 bases, and 11 bases lay between the germline ends.

The J gene is TRBJ2-7, the V gene TRBV7-8, with 7 bases aligning to TRBD1. CDR1 SGHVS and CDR2 FQNEAQ come from the germline V gene. The V segment lost 3 bases and the J segment 3 bases; nucleotides outside the gene matches: 8. The CDR3 spans 15 residues. The CDR3 DNA reads as TGTGCCAGCAGCTTGATGCCCGGGACAGACTACGAGCAGTACTTC. Translating gives CASSLMPGTDYEQYF.

The V call is TRBV7-2, the J call TRBJ2-3; no firm D call. The germline V and J ends were trimmed by 5 bases and 4 bases, with 10 bases remaining between them. The CDR3 covers 13 residues. CDR1 SGHTA and CDR2 FQGNSA come from the germline V gene. For the CDR3, the DNA is TGTGCCAGCAGCCTTAGTGGTCCAGATACGCAGTATTTT. Amino acid sequence: CASSLSGPDTQYF.

This chain links TRBV11-2 with TRBJ2-7, with D possibly matching TRBD2 (6 bases). This CDR3 contains 15 residues. Per germline, CDR1 SGHAT and CDR2 FQNNGV. V lost 6 bases to trimming and J lost 2 bases, with 17 bases between them. CDR3 loop: CASRPGGTATYEQYF. In nucleotides, the CDR3 is TGTGCCAGCAGGCCAGGTGGGACTGCAACCTACGAGCAGTACTTC.

The chain has TRBV7-6 and TRBJ1-4; TRBD1 agrees at 10 bases. The CDR3 length is 15 residues. The trim removed 5 bases at V and 8 bases at J, leaving 8 bases unmatched. Germline V CDR1 and CDR2: SGHVS, FNYEAQ. This CDR3 is CASSPGQGEYEKLFF. DNA for the CDR3: TGTGCCAGCAGCCCAGGACAGGGGGAATACGAAAAACTGTTTTTT.